These 15 T cell receptor beta chains were all obtained from the same sample, sequenced in a study of cytomegalovirus exposure and HLA in healthy donors. With 60 Vbeta and 13 Jbeta primers, the PCR was carried out. Using immunoSEQ multiplex PCR, the repertoire was profiled, and TCRdb retains in-frame clones only, with some absent. Its table lists approximately 120,000 clones. The specimen sequenced was PBMCs. These receptors all come from a man aged 30-40 years in good health and CMV-seronegative.

V gene TRBV5-1 combines with J gene TRBJ2-1, with D unresolved. Germline V gene sequence: CDR1 SGHRS, CDR2 YFSETQ. The CDR3 has 12 amino acids. The V gene lost 5 bases and the J gene lost 7 bases, with 10 bases spanning the gap. CDR3 amino acids: CASSDNWNEQFF. The CDR3 DNA is TGCGCCAGCAGTGACAACTGGAATGAGCAGTTCTTC.

The rearrangement joins TRBV19 to TRBJ2-7; D gene uncertain. CDR1 LNHDA and CDR2 SQIVND come from the germline V gene (reference sequence). This CDR3 is built from 13 residues. V was cut by 3 bases and J by 1 base, with 7 bases left in between. CDR3 in amino acids: CASSISVSYEQYF. CDR3 nucleotide sequence: TGTGCCAGTAGTATTTCTGTTTCCTACGAGCAGTACTTC.

The rearrangement joins TRBV7-2 to TRBJ1-2, with a possible D match to TRBD1 (5 bases). Per germline, CDR1 SGHTA and CDR2 FQGNSA. The V and J ends lost 0 bases and 11 bases respectively, with 10 bases between them. This CDR3 is built from 12 residues. The CDR3 DNA sequence: TGTGCCAGCAGCTTAGCCCCGGGGGTATACACCTTC. Its translation is CASSLAPGVYTF.

This sequence joins TRBV15 and TRBJ2-7; a possible D gene is TRBD1 (5 bases). The V gene lost 0 bases and the J gene lost 3 bases, with 15 bases spanning the gap. CDR3 length equals 16 residues. Germline CDR1 LNHNV, CDR2 YYDKDF (reference sequence). CDR3 nucleotide sequence: TGTGCCACCAGCAGAGAGGGGCTCGAACAAGGCTACGAGCAGTACTTC. Translated, it gives CATSREGLEQGYEQYF.

CDR3 residues: CATSTLAIGELFF. The CDR3 DNA is TGTGCCACCAGCACTTTAGCGATCGGGGAGCTGTTTTTT. The V and J genes are TRBV15 and TRBJ2-2, with a tentative D call TRBD2 (5 bases). The CDR3 is 13 amino acids. The germline V gene has CDR1 LNHNV and CDR2 YYDKDF (reference sequence). Between the trimmed V and J ends, which lost 4 bases and 7 bases, there was a span of 10 bases.

V and J are TRBV18 and TRBJ1-2, with TRBD1 as a possible D gene (5 bases). V was clipped by 3 bases and J by 0 bases, with 11 bases between them. The CDR3 is made up of 15 amino acids. Germline CDR1 reads KGHSH; CDR2 reads LQKENI. The DNA for the CDR3 is TGTGCCAGCTCACCTAAGACAGATCCTAACTATGGCTACACCTTC. Protein: CASSPKTDPNYGYTF.

J is TRBJ2-2 and V is TRBV11-2; D remains ambiguous. Germline V gene sequence: CDR1 SGHAT, CDR2 FQNNGV. V lost 4 bases and J lost 0, with 12 bases in between. This CDR3 is 16 amino acids long. The CDR3 spells CASSSLKAPNTGELFF. CDR3 coding DNA: TGTGCCAGCAGCTCACTTAAAGCCCCGAACACCGGGGAGCTGTTTTTT.

J is TRBJ2-2 and V is TRBV18; TRBD2 matches 8 bases. V dropped 1 base and J dropped 6; count of bases not matched to a gene: 4. The V gene's germline CDR1 is KGHSH and CDR2 LQKENI. The length of the CDR3 is 15 residues. The CDR3 region has the DNA TGTGCCAGCTCACCACTAGCGGGATCGGCCGGGGAGCTGTTTTTT. This codes for CASSPLAGSAGELFF.

The V gene is TRBV5-6, the J gene TRBJ1-1; TRBD1 might be the D (5 bases). The V end lost 4 bases, the J end lost 8 bases, and 15 bases lay between the germline ends. The CDR3 is 13 residues long. Per germline, CDR1 SGHDT and CDR2 YYEEEE. The CDR3 reads CASSVTGPGEAFF. CDR3 nucleotide sequence: TGTGCCAGCAGCGTTACAGGTCCTGGGGAAGCTTTCTTT.

This chain connects TRBV6-1 to TRBJ2-5, with TRBD2 as a possible D gene (5 bases). Per germline, CDR1 MNHNS and CDR2 SASEGT. This CDR3 has 14 amino acids. V was shortened by 6 bases and J by 6 bases, with 17 bases between the two germline ends. The DNA for the CDR3 is TGTGCCAGCAGCACAGAAATGGAGGTCCAGACCCAGTACTTC. Encoded protein: CASSTEMEVQTQYF.

J is TRBJ2-1 and V is TRBV7-3; the D gene is possibly TRBD1 (6 bases). This CDR3 has 13 amino acids. Trimming shortened V by 4 bases and J by 6 bases, and 10 bases separated the two germline ends. CDR1 is SGHTA and CDR2 is FQGTGA in the germline V gene. The CDR3 DNA sequence: TGTGCCAGCAGCTCCAGGGGTGGCAATGAGCAGTTCTTC. Translation gives CASSSRGGNEQFF. Drawing the rest from reference TRBV7-3 and TRBJ2-1, the complete variable domain is GAGVSQTPSNKVTEKGKYVELRCDPISGHTALYWYRQSLGQGPEFLIYFQGTGAADDSGLPNDRFFAVRPEGSVSTLKIQRTERGDSAVYLCASSSRGGNEQFFGPGTRLTVL.

The chain combines TRBV10-3 with TRBJ2-5; TRBD2 agrees at 14 bases. The V segment lost 2 bases and the J segment 4 bases; nucleotides outside the gene matches: 0. CDR3 length equals 15 residues. Germline-derived CDR1 and CDR2 are ENHRY and SYGVKD. CDR3 DNA sequence: TGTGCCATCAGTGAGGGGACTAGCGGGAGAGAGACCCAGTACTTC. This gives the protein CAISEGTSGRETQYF.

In regard to this clone: Sequence at one end of the junction differs from germline and may be a read error. The chain combines TRBV5-1 with TRBJ1-4, with D possibly matching TRBD1 (5 bases). Germline CDR1 SGHRS, CDR2 YFSETQ. The CDR3 runs to 14 residues. CDR3 in DNA: TGCGCCAGCTCCGAGGGACTATCTAATGAGAAACTGTTTTTT. This translates into CASSEGLSNEKLFF.

V usage is TRBV30 and J usage is TRBJ2-7; D call uncertain. The CDR3 is made up of 13 amino acids. Between the trimmed V and J ends, which lost 0 bases and 3 bases, there was a span of 9 bases. From germline, CDR1 is GTSNPN and CDR2 SVGIG (reference sequence). For the CDR3, the DNA is TGTGCCTGGAGTGTACAAGGCGGCTACGAGCAGTACTTC. It specifies CAWSVQGGYEQYF.

The chain uses TRBV28 and TRBJ1-1, with TRBD1 as a possible D gene (6 bases). The CDR3 sequence is 14 residues long. The germline gives CDR1 MDHEN, CDR2 SYDVKM. V lost 11 bases to trimming and J lost 4 bases, with 20 bases between them. As DNA, the CDR3 is TGTGCCGGACTATCGGGGGGGCGCGTCACTGAAGCTTTCTTT. This translates into CAGLSGGRVTEAFF.